Below, one TCR beta chain is given with its context. These data originate in a study of blood T cells in healthy people across ages. A second PCR of about 7 to 11 cycles used a sample-barcoded 5' primer and a J-beta primer mix. One entry per CDR3 protein results from TCRdb running MiXCR on the 5' RACE reads. Of fewer than 950,000 distinct CDR3 sequences in the sample, about 55% are singletons; the top ten hold roughly 40%. Germline V gives CDR1 SGDLS, CDR2 YYNGEE. The V end lost 4 bases, the J end lost 10 bases, and 18 bases lay between the germline ends. The CDR3 consists of 15 residues. This TCR was recovered from a man older than 75 in good health. Sequenced sample: blood. This chain uses TRBV9 with TRBJ1-6; unclear D gene. As DNA, the CDR3 is TGTGCCAGCAGCCTCGGAGGGAGCAGACCCTCACCCCTCCACTTT. Protein product: CASSLGGSRPSPLHF.